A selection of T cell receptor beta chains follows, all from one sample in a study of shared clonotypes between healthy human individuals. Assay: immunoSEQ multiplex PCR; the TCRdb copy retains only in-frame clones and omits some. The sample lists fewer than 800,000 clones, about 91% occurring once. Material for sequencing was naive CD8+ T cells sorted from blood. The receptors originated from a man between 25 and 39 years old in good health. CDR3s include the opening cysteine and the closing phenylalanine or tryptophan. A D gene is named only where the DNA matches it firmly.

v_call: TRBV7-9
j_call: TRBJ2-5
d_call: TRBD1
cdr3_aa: CASSLVGQGQETQYF
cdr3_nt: TGTGCCAGCAGCTTAGTGGGACAGGGGCAAGAGACCCAGTACTTC

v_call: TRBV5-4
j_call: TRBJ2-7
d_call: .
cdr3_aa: CASSPSGAPYEQYF
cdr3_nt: TGTGCCAGCAGCCCGAGCGGAGCCCCATACGAGCAGTACTTC

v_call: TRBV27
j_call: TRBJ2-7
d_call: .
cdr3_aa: CASSLRGAFSYEQYF
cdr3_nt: TGTGCCAGCAGTTTAAGGGGGGCTTTCTCCTACGAGCAGTACTTC

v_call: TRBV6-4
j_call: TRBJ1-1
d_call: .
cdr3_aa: CASSTGPALEAFF
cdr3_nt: TGTGCCAGCAGTACCGGGCCGGCCCTGGAAGCTTTCTTT

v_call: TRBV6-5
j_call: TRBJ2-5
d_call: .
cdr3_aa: CASSLTAYILQTQYF
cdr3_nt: TGTGCCAGCAGTCTGACGGCCTACATTTTACAGACCCAGTACTTC

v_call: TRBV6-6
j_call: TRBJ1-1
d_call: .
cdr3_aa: CASSYSVTAADLTPFF
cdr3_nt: TGTGCCAGCAGTTACTCTGTGACCGCGGCTGACCTGACCCCTTTCTTT

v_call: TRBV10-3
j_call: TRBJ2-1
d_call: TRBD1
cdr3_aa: CAISERAVGDSLYNEQFF
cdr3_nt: TGTGCCATCAGTGAGCGGGCGGTCGGGGACAGCCTTTACAATGAGCAGTTCTTC

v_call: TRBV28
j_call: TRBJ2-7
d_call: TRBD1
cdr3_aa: CASRTPTGDSYEQYF
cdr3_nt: TGTGCCAGCAGAACTCCGACAGGGGACTCCTACGAGCAGTACTTC

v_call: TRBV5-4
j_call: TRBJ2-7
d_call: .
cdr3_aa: CASSLGGRNSYEQYF
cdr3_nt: TGTGCCAGCAGCTTAGGGGGTAGGAACTCCTACGAGCAGTACTTC

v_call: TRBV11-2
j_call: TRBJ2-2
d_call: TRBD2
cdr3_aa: CASSSSWTSGRNTGELFF
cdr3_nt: TGTGCCAGCAGCTCCTCCTGGACTAGCGGGAGGAACACCGGGGAGCTGTTTTTT

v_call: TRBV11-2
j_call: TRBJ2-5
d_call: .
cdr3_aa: CASSSPLSRVTETQYF
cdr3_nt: TGTGCCAGCAGCTCCCCCCTTTCCCGAGTAACAGAGACCCAGTACTTC

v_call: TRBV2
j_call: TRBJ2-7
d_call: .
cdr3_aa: CASRGSYEQYF
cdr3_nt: TGTGCCAGCAGAGGCTCCTACGAGCAGTACTTC

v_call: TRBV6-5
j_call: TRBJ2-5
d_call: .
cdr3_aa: CASSPTLGTQRTQYF
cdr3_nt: TGTGCCAGCAGTCCGACCCTAGGGACCCAAAGGACCCAGTACTTC

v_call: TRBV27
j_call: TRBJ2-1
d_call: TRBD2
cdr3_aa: CASTPGGSTYNEQFF
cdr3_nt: TGTGCCAGCACCCCGGGGGGGAGCACCTACAATGAGCAGTTCTTC

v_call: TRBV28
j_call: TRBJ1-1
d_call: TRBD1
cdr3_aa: CASSTSGGVGTEAFF
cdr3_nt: TGTGCCAGCAGCACCTCAGGGGGGGTCGGCACTGAAGCTTTCTTT

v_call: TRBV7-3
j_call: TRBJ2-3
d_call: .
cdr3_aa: CASSLTGELLVTDTQYF
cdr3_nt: TGTGCCAGCAGCTTAACTGGGGAATTGTTAGTGACAGATACGCAGTATTTT

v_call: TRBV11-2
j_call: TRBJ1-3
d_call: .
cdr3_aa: CASSRGRVGPGDTIYF
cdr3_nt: TGTGCCAGCAGCCGGGGGCGGGTGGGCCCGGGGGACACCATATATTTT

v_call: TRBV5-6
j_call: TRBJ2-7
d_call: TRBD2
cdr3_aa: CASSLELAGTYEQYF
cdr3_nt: TGTGCCAGCAGCTTGGAACTAGCGGGGACCTACGAGCAGTACTTC

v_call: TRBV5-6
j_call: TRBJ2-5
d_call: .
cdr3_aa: CASSLSWDQYF
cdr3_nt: TGTGCCAGCAGCTTGTCGTGGGATCAGTACTTC

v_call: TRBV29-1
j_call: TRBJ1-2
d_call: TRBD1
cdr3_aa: CSVAGTGNYGYTF
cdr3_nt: TGCAGCGTTGCCGGGACAGGGAACTATGGCTACACCTTC

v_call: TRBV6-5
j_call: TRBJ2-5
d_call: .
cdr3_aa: CASSRSERQETQYF
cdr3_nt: TGTGCCAGCAGCCGTAGCGAGCGGCAAGAGACCCAGTACTTC

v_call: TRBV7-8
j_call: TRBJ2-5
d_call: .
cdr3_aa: CASSSKSKGQRQETQYF
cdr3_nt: TGTGCCAGCAGCTCTAAATCCAAGGGGCAGAGACAAGAGACCCAGTACTTC

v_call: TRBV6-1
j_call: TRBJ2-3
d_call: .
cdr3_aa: CARGDIISDTQYF
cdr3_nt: TGTGCCAGGGGGGACATCATCTCAGATACGCAGTATTTT

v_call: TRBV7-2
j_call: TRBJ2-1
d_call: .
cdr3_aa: CASSLAIGPYNEQFF
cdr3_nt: TGTGCCAGCAGCTTAGCTATCGGACCCTACAATGAGCAGTTCTTC

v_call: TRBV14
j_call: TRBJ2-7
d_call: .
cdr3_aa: CASSHVGMDEQYF
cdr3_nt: TGTGCCAGCAGCCATGTCGGCATGGACGAGCAGTACTTC

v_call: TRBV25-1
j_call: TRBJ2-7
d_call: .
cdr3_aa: CASSPGYEQYF
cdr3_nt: TGTGCCAGCAGTCCGGGGTACGAGCAGTACTTC

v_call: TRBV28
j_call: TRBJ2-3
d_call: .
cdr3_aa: CASSIVHPDTQYF
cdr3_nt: TGTGCCAGCAGCATCGTCCACCCGGATACGCAGTATTTT